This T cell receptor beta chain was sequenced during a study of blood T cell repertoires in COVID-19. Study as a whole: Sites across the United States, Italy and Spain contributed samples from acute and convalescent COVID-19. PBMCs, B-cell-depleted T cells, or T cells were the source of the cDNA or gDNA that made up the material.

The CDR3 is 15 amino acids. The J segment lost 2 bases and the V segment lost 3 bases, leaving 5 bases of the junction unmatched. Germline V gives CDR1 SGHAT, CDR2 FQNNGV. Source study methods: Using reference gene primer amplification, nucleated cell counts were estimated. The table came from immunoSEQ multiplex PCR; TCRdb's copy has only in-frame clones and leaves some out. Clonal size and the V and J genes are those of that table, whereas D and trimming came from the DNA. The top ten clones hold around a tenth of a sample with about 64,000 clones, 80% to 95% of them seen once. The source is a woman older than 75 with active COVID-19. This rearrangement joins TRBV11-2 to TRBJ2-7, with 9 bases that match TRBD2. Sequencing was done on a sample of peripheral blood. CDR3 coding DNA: TGTGCCAGCAGCTTCCCGACTAGCGGCGCCTACGAGCAGTACTTC. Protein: CASSFPTSGAYEQYF.